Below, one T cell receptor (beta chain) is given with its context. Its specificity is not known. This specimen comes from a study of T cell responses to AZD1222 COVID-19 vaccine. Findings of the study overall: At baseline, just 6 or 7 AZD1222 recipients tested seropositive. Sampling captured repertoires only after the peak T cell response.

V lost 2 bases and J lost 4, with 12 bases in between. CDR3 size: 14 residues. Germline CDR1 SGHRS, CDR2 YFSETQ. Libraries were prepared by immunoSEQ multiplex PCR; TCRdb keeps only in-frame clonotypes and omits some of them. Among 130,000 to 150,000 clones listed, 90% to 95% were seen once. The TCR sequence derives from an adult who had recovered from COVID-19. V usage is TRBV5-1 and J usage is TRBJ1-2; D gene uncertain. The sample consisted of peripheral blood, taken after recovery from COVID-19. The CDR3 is CASSFSSGFYGYTF. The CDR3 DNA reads TGCGCCAGCAGCTTTAGCAGTGGCTTCTATGGCTACACCTTC.